This TCR beta chain was observed in a study of vaccination and CD4 T cells after COVID-19 (dated 2022 in TCRdb). Concerning the study at large: Every convalescent patient had a positive nasal swab PCR test for SARS-CoV-2, with mild disease in roughly ten patients and severe disease in one. Post-COVID blood samples were collected from convalescent patients a median of about 92 days after diagnosis, with a range of about 30 to 180 days. In over 8 COVID-19 convalescent patients and 4 infection-naive healthy vaccine recipients, the spike-specific CD4+ TCR repertoire before mRNA vaccination was compared with the repertoire after mRNA vaccination. The convalescent cohort comprised six males and four females, including two Hispanic individuals, seven Caucasians, two Asians and one multiracial person. In control cultures, a CEFX viral epitope pool was used as positive control, an HIV-1 Nef peptide pool was used as negative control, or no peptide was added. Post-vaccine blood samples were taken a median of roughly 75 days after the second vaccine dose, with a range of 14 to 241 days. Culture stimuli were overlapping spike peptide pools from SARS-CoV-2 and from the common cold coronaviruses HCoV-NL63, HCoV-OC43 and HCoV-229E. Two doses of either the Pfizer-BioNTech BNT162b2 vaccine (n=8) or the Moderna mRNA-1273 vaccine (n=2) were administered to participants.

For this clonotype: Its antigen is still unknown. Per-base quality was not reported, and no clone a single base away is much larger than it.

V and J are truncated by 4 bases and 3 bases respectively, leaving an intervening sequence of 7 bases. Reading the germline V gene gives CDR1 SGHTA and CDR2 FQGNSA. The CDR3, cysteine through phenylalanine, is 12 amino acids long. CDR3 DNA only is kept here, 36 bases in frame from base 1. Results and caveats for the whole study, not just this receptor: In convalescent patients, nearly all vaccine-specific clones (304 of 307) were found to be mono-reactive for SARS-CoV-2 spike rather than cross-reactive with common cold coronaviruses. The number of convalescent patients in the study was relatively small, and the study did not examine early timepoints following natural infection. An increase in the median number of SARS-CoV-2-reactive clonotypes from 21 after infection to roughly 38 after vaccination was observed, but the change was not found to be significant. Among the post-vaccine SARS-CoV-2-reactive clones in convalescent patients, a median about 86% showed up only after vaccination, which suggests vaccine-specific priming.

Libraries were prepared through PCR. DNA from cultured CD4+ T cells was subjected to TCR sequencing with the Oncomine TCR Beta short-read assay at the Johns Hopkins FTIC core. The QIAamp micro DNA kit was used to extract genomic DNA from the cultured CD4+ T cells. Oncomine TCR Beta libraries from cultured CD4+ T cells were pooled with unique dual indexes and sequenced on an Illumina iSeq 100. The authors processed their data as follows. Non-productive sequences were removed, and CDR3s that did not start with C, did not end with F or W, or were shorter than 7 amino acids were discarded. Antigen-specific clonotypes were identified with the MANAFEST web application by comparing peptide-stimulated wells with reference and other culture wells. To be called positive, a clone needed an FDR below 0.05, an odds ratio above 5, and a productive frequency above 0.1% in at least two of three replicate wells. A clonotype counted as cross-reactive if it showed significant expansion both in the SARS-CoV-2 spike wells and in at least one common cold coronavirus spike condition. Using R version 3.6.1, CDR3 homology was evaluated through Levenshtein distances (stringdist) along with unrooted phylogenetic trees (ape). Using fastp at Q25 and MiXCR, TCRdb reprocessed the public reads and kept productive beta chains. Entries that share a CDR3 protein sequence are merged under the most common genes and DNA. These V and J calls derive from TCRdb rather than the authors' analysis. The sample includes about 18,000 distinct CDR3 sequences, with about 50% observed a single time. The ten biggest clones cover 6.5% of the sample.

The treatment or condition label of this sample denotes: approximately nine-day PBMC culture with coronavirus spike peptide pools or control peptides (ViraFEST assay). To expand antigen-specific T cells with peptide pools and then pick out the expanded clonotypes through TCR sequencing, the study relied on the ViraFEST assay. The convalescent patients' positive SARS-CoV-2 PCR tests were from March to December 2020, which was before the Alpha, Beta and Delta variants emerged in the United States. PBMCs were cultured at about 2 million per well in IMDM supplemented with approximately 5% human AB serum and 9.5 to 10 IU/ml IL-2, with roughly 9.5 ug/ml peptide pools added. On days 3 and 7, half of the culture medium was replaced with fresh IL-2-containing medium. After 10 days of culture, CD4+ T cells were isolated by negative selection with the EasySep CD4+ T cell isolation kit. Ficoll-Paque Plus gradient centrifugation was used to isolate PBMCs from whole blood, and the isolated PBMCs were then either used fresh or cryopreserved at -140C. In general, triplicate wells were set up for every culture condition.

The rearranged chain carries TRBV7-2 and TRBJ2-7, with the D gene not clear enough to name. The receptor's source is a human donor who had recovered from COVID-19. The sample was CD4+ T cells from blood, cultured in vitro. DNA sequence: TGTGCCAGCAGCTCGATTTACTACGAGCAGTACTTC. Translated, it reads CASSSIYYEQYF.